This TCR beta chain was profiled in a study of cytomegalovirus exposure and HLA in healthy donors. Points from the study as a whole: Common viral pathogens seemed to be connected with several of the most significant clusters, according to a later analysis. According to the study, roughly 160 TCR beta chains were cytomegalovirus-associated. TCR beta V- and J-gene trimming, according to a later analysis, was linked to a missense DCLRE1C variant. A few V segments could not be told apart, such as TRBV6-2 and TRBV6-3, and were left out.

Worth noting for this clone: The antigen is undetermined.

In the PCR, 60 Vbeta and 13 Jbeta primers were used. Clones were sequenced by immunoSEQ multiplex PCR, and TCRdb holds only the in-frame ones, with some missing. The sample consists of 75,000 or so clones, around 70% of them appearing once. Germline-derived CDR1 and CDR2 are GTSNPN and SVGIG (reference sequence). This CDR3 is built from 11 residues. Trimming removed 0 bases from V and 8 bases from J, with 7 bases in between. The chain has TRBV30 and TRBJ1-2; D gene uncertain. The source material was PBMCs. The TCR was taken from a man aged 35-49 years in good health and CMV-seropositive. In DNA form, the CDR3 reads TGTGCCTGGAGTGTGGAGGAGGGCTACACCTTC. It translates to CAWSVEEGYTF.